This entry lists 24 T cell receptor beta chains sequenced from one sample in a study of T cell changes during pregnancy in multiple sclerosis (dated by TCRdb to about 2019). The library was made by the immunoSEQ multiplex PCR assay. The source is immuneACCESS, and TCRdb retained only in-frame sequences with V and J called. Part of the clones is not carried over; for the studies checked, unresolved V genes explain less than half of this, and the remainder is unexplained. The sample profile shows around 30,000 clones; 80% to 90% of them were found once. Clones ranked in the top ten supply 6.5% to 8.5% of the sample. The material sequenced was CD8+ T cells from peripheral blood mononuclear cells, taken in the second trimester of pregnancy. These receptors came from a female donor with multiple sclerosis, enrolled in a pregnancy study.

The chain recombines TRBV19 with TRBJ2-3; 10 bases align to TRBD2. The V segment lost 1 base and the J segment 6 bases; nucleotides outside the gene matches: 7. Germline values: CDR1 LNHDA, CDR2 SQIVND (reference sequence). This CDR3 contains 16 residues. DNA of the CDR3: TGTGCCAGTAGTATAGCCAGCGGGGGGGCCTCCGATACGCAGTATTTT. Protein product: CASSIASGGASDTQYF.

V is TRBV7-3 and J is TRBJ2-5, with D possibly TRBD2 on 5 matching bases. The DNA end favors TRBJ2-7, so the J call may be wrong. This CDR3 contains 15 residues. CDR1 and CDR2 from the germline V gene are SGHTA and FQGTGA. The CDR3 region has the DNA TGTGCCAGCAGCTTAACGGTGGACTCGGGCTCCGAGCAGTACTTC. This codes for CASSLTVDSGSEQYF.

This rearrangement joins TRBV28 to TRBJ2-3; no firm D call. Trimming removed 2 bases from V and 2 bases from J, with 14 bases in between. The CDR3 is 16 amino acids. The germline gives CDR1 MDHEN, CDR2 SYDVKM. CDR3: CASSLLRGSFTDTQYF. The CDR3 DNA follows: TGTGCCAGCAGTTTACTTCGCGGCAGTTTCACAGATACGCAGTATTTT.

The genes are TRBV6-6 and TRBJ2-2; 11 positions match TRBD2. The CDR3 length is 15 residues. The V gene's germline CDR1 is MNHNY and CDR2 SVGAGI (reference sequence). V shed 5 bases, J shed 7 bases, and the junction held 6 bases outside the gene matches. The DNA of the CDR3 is TGTGCCAGCAGTAAGACTAGCGGGATAAACGGGGAGCTGTTTTTT. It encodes CASSKTSGINGELFF.

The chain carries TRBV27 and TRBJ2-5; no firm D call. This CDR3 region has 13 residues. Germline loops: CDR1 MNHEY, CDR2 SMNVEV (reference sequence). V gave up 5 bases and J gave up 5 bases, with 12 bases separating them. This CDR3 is CASSIPSGETQYF. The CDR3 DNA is TGTGCCAGCAGTATACCATCAGGTGAGACCCAGTACTTC.

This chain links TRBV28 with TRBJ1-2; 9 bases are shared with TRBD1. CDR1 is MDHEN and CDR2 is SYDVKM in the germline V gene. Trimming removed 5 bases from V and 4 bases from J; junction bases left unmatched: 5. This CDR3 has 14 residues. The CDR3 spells CASSPGQGLYGYTF. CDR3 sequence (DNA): TGTGCCAGCAGTCCGGGACAGGGCCTCTATGGCTACACCTTC.

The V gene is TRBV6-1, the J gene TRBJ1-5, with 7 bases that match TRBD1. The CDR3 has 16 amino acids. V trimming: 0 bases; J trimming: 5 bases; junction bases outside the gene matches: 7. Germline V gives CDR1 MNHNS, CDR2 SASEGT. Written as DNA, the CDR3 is TGTGCCAGCAGTGAAGCTCCCCCAGGGGGTGATCAGCCCCAGCATTTT. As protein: CASSEAPPGGDQPQHF.

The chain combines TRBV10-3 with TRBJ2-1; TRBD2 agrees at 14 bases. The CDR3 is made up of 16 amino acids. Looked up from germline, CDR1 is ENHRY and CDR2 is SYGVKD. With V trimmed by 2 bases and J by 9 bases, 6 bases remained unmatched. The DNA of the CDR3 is TGTGCCATCAGTGAGCCGGGACTAGCGGGAGCAGTTGAGCAGTTCTTC. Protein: CAISEPGLAGAVEQFF.

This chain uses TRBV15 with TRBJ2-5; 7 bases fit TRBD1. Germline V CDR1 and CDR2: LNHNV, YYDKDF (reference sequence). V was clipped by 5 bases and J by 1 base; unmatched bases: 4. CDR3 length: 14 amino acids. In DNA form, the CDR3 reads TGTGCCACCAGCGACAGGGTTGGCCAAGAGACCCAGTACTTC. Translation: CATSDRVGQETQYF. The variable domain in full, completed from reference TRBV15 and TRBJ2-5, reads DAMVIQNPRYQVTQFGKPVTLSCSQTLNHNVMYWYQQKSSQAPKLLFHYYDKDFNNEADTPDNFQSRRPNTSFCFLDIRSPGLGDTAMYLCATSDRVGQETQYFGPGTRLLVL.

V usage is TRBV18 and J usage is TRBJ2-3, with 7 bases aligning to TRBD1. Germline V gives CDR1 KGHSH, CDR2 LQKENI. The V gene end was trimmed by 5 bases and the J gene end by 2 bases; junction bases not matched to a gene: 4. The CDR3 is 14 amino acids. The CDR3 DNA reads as TGTGCCAGCTCATCAGGACAGGCCACAGATACGCAGTATTTT. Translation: CASSSGQATDTQYF.

Here the CDR3 reads CASSRRGGESGELFF. DNA for the CDR3: TGTGCCAGCAGCCGAAGAGGGGGAGAATCCGGGGAGCTGTTTTTT. The genes are TRBV7-9 and TRBJ2-2, with a weak D call TRBD1 (6 bases). CDR1 is SEHNR and CDR2 is FQNEAQ in the germline V gene (reference sequence). The V and J ends lost 5 bases and 6 bases respectively, with 16 bases between them. The CDR3 covers 15 residues.

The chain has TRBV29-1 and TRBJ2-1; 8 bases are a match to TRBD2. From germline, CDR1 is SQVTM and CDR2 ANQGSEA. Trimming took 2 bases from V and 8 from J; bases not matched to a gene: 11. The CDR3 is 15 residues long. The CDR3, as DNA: TGCAGCGTTGAACCCCCCCCGGGGGGGCTGGATGAGCAGTTCTTC. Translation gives CSVEPPPGGLDEQFF.

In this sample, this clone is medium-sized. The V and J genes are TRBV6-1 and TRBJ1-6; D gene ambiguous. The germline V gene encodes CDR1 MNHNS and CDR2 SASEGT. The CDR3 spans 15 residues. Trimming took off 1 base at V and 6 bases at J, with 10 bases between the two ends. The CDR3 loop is CASSEVTDGNSPLHF. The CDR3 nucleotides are TGTGCCAGCAGTGAAGTAACAGATGGTAATTCACCCCTCCACTTT.

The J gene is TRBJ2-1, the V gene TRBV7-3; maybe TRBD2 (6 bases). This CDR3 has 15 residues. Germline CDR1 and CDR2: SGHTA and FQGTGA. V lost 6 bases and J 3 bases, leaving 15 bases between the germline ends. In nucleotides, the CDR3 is TGTGCCAGCAGGCGCGGGAACGAACTCTACAATGAGCAGTTCTTC. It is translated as CASRRGNELYNEQFF.

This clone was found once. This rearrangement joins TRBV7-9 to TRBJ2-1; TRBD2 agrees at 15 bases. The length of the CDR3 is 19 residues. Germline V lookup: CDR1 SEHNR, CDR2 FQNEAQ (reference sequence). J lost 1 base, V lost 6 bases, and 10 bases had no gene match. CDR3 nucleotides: TGTGCCAGCAGGGACGGGGGACTAGCGGGGGGCCTATCCTACAATGAGCAGTTCTTC. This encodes CASRDGGLAGGLSYNEQFF. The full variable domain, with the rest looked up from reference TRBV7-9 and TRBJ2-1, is DTGVSQNPRHKITKRGQNVTFRCDPISEHNRLYWYRQTLGQGPEFLTYFQNEAQLEKSRLLSDRFSAERPKGSFSTLEIQRTEQGDSAMYLCASRDGGLAGGLSYNEQFFGPGTRLTVL.

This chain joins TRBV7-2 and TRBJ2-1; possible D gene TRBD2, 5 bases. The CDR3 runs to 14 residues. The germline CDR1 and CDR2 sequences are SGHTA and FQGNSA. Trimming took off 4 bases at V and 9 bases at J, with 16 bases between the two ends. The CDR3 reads CASSSSPIGGEQFF. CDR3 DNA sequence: TGTGCCAGCAGCTCCTCCCCTATCGGAGGTGAGCAGTTCTTC.

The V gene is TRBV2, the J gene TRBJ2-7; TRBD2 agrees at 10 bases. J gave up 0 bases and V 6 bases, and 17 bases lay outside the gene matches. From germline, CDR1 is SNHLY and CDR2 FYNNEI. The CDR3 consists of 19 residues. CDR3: CASSHPGASGGDLSYEQYF. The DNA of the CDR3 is TGTGCCAGCAGCCACCCGGGAGCTAGCGGGGGTGATCTCTCCTACGAGCAGTACTTC.

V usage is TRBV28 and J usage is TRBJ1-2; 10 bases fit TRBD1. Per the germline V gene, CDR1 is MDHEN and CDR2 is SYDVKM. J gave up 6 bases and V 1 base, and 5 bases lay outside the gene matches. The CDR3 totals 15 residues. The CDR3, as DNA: TGTGCCAGCAGTTTATCCCTGACAGGGGGCGATGGCTACACCTTC. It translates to CASSLSLTGGDGYTF.

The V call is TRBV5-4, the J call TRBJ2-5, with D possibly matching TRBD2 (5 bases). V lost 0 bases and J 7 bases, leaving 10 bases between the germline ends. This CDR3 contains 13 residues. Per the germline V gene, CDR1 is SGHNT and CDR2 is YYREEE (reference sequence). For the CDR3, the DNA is TGTGCCAGCAGCTTGGGTTCGGCGGGGACCCAGTACTTC. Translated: CASSLGSAGTQYF.

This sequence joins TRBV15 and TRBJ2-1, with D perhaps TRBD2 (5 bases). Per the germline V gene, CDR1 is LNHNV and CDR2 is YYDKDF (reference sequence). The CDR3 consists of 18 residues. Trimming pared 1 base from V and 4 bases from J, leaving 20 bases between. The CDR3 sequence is CATSRAVLSGSAYNEQFF. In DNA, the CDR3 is TGTGCCACCAGCAGAGCAGTTCTGTCGGGATCAGCTTACAATGAGCAGTTCTTC. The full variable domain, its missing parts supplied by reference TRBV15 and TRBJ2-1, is DAMVIQNPRYQVTQFGKPVTLSCSQTLNHNVMYWYQQKSSQAPKLLFHYYDKDFNNEADTPDNFQSRRPNTSFCFLDIRSPGLGDTAMYLCATSRAVLSGSAYNEQFFGPGTRLTVL.

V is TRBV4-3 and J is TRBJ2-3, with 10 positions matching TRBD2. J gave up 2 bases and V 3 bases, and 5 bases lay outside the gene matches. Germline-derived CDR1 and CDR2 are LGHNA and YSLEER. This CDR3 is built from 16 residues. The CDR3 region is CASSQNSGGHTDTQYF. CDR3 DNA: TGCGCCAGCAGCCAGAATAGCGGGGGGCACACAGATACGCAGTATTTT.

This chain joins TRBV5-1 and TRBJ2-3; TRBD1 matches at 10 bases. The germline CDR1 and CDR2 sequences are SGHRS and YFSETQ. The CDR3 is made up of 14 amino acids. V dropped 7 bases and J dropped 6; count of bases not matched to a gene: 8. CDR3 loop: CASGDRGRLDTQYF. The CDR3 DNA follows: TGCGCCAGCGGAGACAGGGGGCGGTTGGATACGCAGTATTTT.

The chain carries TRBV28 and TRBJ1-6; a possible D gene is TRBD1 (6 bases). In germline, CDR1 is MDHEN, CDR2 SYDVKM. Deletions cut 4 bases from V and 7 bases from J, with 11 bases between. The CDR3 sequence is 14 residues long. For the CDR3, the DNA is TGTGCCAGCAGTTACGGGACACAGAATTCACCCCTCCACTTT. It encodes CASSYGTQNSPLHF.

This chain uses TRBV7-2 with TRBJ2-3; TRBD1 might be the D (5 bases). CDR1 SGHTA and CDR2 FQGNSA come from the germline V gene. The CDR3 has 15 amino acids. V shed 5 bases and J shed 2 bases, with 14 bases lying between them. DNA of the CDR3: TGTGCCAGCAGCACAACCAGGGTCCTCACAGATACGCAGTATTTT. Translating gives CASSTTRVLTDTQYF.